This T cell receptor beta chain was retrieved from a study of T cell repertoires in cytomegalovirus infection. Turning to the study itself: In public TCR beta signatures, there were indications of both CMV infection and matching HLA type.

The V and J ends lost 5 bases and 4 bases, in that order; junction bases with no gene match: 14. The CDR3 runs to 19 residues. This clonotype has more than one count but fewer than ten. What it recognizes is unknown. In TCRdb, the reads were re-called with MiXCR into one record per CDR3 protein. The data contain about 900,000 distinct CDR3 sequences, 31% of them singletons. Sequencing used cultured CD8+ T cells from PBMCs, obtained from culture after CMV antigen stimulation. The source of this sequence is a human donor in good health (CMV status not recorded). Some clones in this sample may be carry-over from other donors' samples. This chain links TRBV12-3 or TRBV12-4 with TRBJ2-2, with 12 bases lining up with TRBD2. CDR3 sequence: CASSPRLAGAPLSTGELFF. The CDR3 DNA reads TGTGCCAGCAGTCCCCGACTAGCGGGGGCCCCCCTATCCACCGGGGAGCTGTTTTTT.